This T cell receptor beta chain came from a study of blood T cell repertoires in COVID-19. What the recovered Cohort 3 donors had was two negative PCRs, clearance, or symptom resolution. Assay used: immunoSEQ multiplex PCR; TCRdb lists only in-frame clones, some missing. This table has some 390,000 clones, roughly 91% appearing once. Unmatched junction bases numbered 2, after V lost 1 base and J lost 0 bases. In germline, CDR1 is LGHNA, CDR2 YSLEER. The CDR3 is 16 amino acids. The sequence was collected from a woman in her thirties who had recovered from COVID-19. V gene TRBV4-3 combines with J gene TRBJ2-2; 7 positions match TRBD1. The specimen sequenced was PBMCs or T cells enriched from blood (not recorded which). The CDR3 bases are TGCGCCAGCAGCCAAGTCCAGGGGGCGAACACCGGGGAGCTGTTTTTT. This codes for CASSQVQGANTGELFF.